This entry lists 16 T cell receptor beta chains sequenced from one sample in a study of blood T cell repertoires in COVID-19. TCRdb keeps only in-frame clones here, not all; method: immunoSEQ multiplex PCR. Among about 40,000 clones listed, about 88% were seen once. The sequencing sample was made of peripheral blood. These receptors were taken from a human donor in a cohort sampled during active COVID-19.

J is TRBJ1-2 and V is TRBV11-2; 7 bases are shared with TRBD1. V shed 1 base and J 3 bases; nucleotides not matched to a gene: 5. Looked up from germline, CDR1 is SGHAT and CDR2 is FQNNGV. The CDR3 has 15 residues. The CDR3 DNA sequence: TGTGCCAGCAGCTTAGCCCCCGGGACAGACTATGGCTACACCTTC. Protein product: CASSLAPGTDYGYTF.

The chain employs TRBV5-1 and TRBJ2-3; D gene uncertain. The germline V gene has CDR1 SGHRS and CDR2 YFSETQ. The CDR3 totals 15 residues. V lost 4 bases and J lost 0, with 12 bases in between. CDR3 sequence reads: CASSLQRRSTDTQYF. The CDR3 nucleotides read TGCGCCAGCAGCCTGCAGCGCCGAAGCACAGATACGCAGTATTTT.

This clone was counted only a few times. The chain employs TRBV9 and TRBJ2-2; TRBD1 matches 9 bases. The ends lost 3 bases at V and 3 bases at J; junction bases unmatched: 6. The CDR3 is 16 residues long. Germline CDR1 is SGDLS and CDR2 is YYNGEE. The CDR3 sequence is CASSEGQGSYTGELFF. CDR3 bases: TGTGCCAGCAGCGAAGGACAGGGGTCTTACACCGGGGAGCTGTTTTTT.

The J gene is TRBJ2-3, the V gene TRBV5-1, with D maybe TRBD2 (7 bases). V was clipped by 4 bases and J by 4 bases, with 13 bases between them. Germline V gene sequence: CDR1 SGHRS, CDR2 YFSETQ. The CDR3 is 14 amino acids. CDR3 in DNA: TGCGCCAGCAGCCCTACGGGGGGCCCAGATACGCAGTATTTT. This translates into CASSPTGGPDTQYF.

This clone has ten or more counts. The chain carries TRBV6-1 and TRBJ2-5; 8 nucleotides line up with TRBD1. J gave up 5 bases and V 2 bases, and 4 bases lay outside the gene matches. The V gene's germline CDR1 is MNHNS and CDR2 SASEGT. The CDR3 runs 14 residues. CDR3 sequence: CASSERSGGETQYF. The CDR3 DNA follows: TGTGCCAGCAGTGAAAGGTCAGGGGGCGAGACCCAGTACTTC.

The CDR3 DNA reads TGCGCCAGCAGCTTGGGGGCAGGTCTGAACACTGAAGCTTTCTTT. Amino acid sequence: CASSLGAGLNTEAFF. The chain links TRBV5-1 to TRBJ1-1; unclear D gene. Germline V gene data show CDR1 as SGHRS and CDR2 as YFSETQ. The CDR3 runs 15 residues. Trimming cost V 0 bases and J 0 bases, with 9 bases left between them.

A few counts support this clone. V gene TRBV5-1 combines with J gene TRBJ2-1, with 7 bases fitting TRBD2. The germline V gene encodes CDR1 SGHRS and CDR2 YFSETQ. CDR3 size: 15 residues. With 0 bases clipped from V and 5 bases from J, the junction kept 5 bases outside the gene matches. The CDR3 nucleotides read TGCGCCAGCAGCTTGGAGATAGCGGGCAACAATGAGCAGTTCTTC. It yields the protein CASSLEIAGNNEQFF.

The chain is built from TRBV3-1 (or the pseudogene TRBV3-2) and TRBJ2-7, with a possible D match to TRBD1 (7 bases). The germline CDR1 and CDR2 sequences are LGHDT and YNNKEL (reference sequence). CDR3 length: 15 residues. Trimming pared 4 bases from V and 6 bases from J, leaving 19 bases between. This CDR3 is CASSPDWRGLSEQYF. The CDR3 DNA sequence: TGTGCCAGCAGCCCGGATTGGAGGGGGCTAAGCGAGCAGTACTTC.

The chain is built from TRBV2 and TRBJ1-5; TRBD1 aligns across 9 bases. The V segment lost 6 bases and the J segment 2 bases; nucleotides outside the gene matches: 8. CDR3 size: 16 residues. Germline loops: CDR1 SNHLY, CDR2 FYNNEI. The CDR3 DNA reads TGTGCCAGCAGCGATCGAACAGGGGGCGGCAATCAGCCCCAGCATTTT. Translating gives CASSDRTGGGNQPQHF. Full variable domain (missing parts from reference TRBV2 and TRBJ1-5): EPEVTQTPSHQVTQMGQEVILRCVPISNHLYFYWYRQILGQKVEFLVSFYNNEISEKSEIFDDQFSVERPDGSNFTLKIRSTKLEDSAMYFCASSDRTGGGNQPQHFGDGTRLSIL.

V usage is TRBV18 and J usage is TRBJ2-7, with 7 bases matching TRBD1. This CDR3 is 14 amino acids long. V was clipped by 2 bases and J by 3 bases; unmatched bases: 4. Germline V lookup: CDR1 KGHSH, CDR2 LQKENI. The CDR3 spells CASSPIGTVYEQYF. CDR3 in DNA: TGTGCCAGCTCACCAATAGGGACAGTCTACGAGCAGTACTTC.

The CDR3 loop is CASSPGMTYEQYF. DNA for the CDR3: TGCGCCAGCAGCCCAGGGATGACCTACGAGCAGTACTTC. The chain has TRBV5-1 and TRBJ2-7, with D tentatively TRBD1 (5 bases). The V gene's germline CDR1 is SGHRS and CDR2 YFSETQ. There are 13 residues in the CDR3. V was clipped by 4 bases and J by 2 bases, with 10 bases between them.

The V gene is TRBV5-1, the J gene TRBJ2-1; 7 bases are shared with TRBD2. The V gene's germline CDR1 is SGHRS and CDR2 YFSETQ. The CDR3 contains 15 residues. The junction had 12 bases not matched to a gene; V was cut back by 4 bases and J by 8 bases. CDR3 nucleotides: TGCGCCAGCAGCCCCCGTGCGGGGGACCGGGATGAGCAGTTCTTC. This gives the protein CASSPRAGDRDEQFF.

The gene calls are TRBV9 and TRBJ1-5; D gene unclear. The CDR3 extends over 10 amino acids. The V gene's germline CDR1 is SGDLS and CDR2 YYNGEE. V was clipped by 8 bases and J by 16 bases, with 16 bases between them. The CDR3 spells CARRADIQHF. For the CDR3, the DNA is TGTGCCAGAAGAGCAGACATCCAACATTTT.

The chain couples TRBV10-3 to TRBJ2-1; no reliable D call. The V end lost 0 bases, the J end lost 4 bases, and 7 bases lay between the germline ends. CDR1 and CDR2 (germline): ENHRY, SYGVKD. The CDR3 is 14 residues long. The CDR3 protein is CAISESRLYNEQFF. The CDR3 DNA reads TGTGCCATCAGTGAGTCGAGATTATACAATGAGCAGTTCTTC.

This sequence joins TRBV2 and TRBJ1-2; 10 positions match TRBD1. The ends lost 6 bases at V and 6 bases at J; junction bases unmatched: 7. The CDR3 spans 14 residues. Germline V gene lookup returns CDR1 SNHLY and CDR2 FYNNEI. The DNA of the CDR3 is TGTGCCAGCAGGAGGGACAGGGGTTCGGATGGCTACACCTTC. Translation: CASRRDRGSDGYTF.

The gene calls are TRBV9 and TRBJ2-3, with 9 nucleotides matching TRBD2. Unmatched junction bases numbered 4, after V lost 2 bases and J lost 0 bases. Germline V gene data show CDR1 as SGDLS and CDR2 as YYNGEE. CDR3 length equals 16 residues. In DNA, the CDR3 is TGTGCCAGCAGCGTGTGGCGGGGGGGGAGCACAGATACGCAGTATTTT. Protein sequence: CASSVWRGGSTDTQYF.